Presented here are 4 T cell receptor beta chains from one specimen sequenced in a study of regulatory T cells in long-lasting Graves disease. Time point here: newly diagnosed GD, antithyroid drugs for less than 3 months. The TCR library was made from RNA that had been extracted from PBMCs in TRIzol. Sequencing libraries for TCR beta were prepared with iRepertoire HTBI primers and Arm-PCR of CDR3 regions. TCRdb recomputed calls from the multiplex PCR reads with MiXCR, one row per CDR3 protein. This sample carries 540,000 or so distinct CDR3 sequences, roughly 13% of them seen once, and the ten largest clones take more than 8.5%. These records were also assigned to another study, of T cells in Graves' hyperthyroidism and ophthalmopathy.

Here the sequenced sample was peripheral blood mononuclear cells (PBMCs), taken at new diagnosis, from a patient treated with antithyroid drugs. The receptors were gathered from a young man with Graves disease.

This clonotype was observed at least ten times. The chain uses TRBV20-1 and TRBJ1-1, with D unresolved. V dropped 0 bases and J dropped 5 bases, with 10 bases sitting between them. The CDR3 is 13 residues long. Germline V gene sequence: CDR1 DFQATT, CDR2 SNEGSKA (reference sequence). The CDR3 sequence is CSAREVRVTEAFF. CDR3 in DNA: TGCAGTGCTAGAGAAGTTCGGGTTACTGAAGCTTTCTTT.

In this sample, this clonotype turned up many times. This chain joins TRBV5-1 and TRBJ1-2; TRBD1 aligns across 9 bases. The CDR3 contains 16 residues. After removal of 4 bases from V and 2 bases from J, the junction contained 9 bases not matched to a gene. CDR1 is SGHRS, CDR2 YFSETQ, per germline. CDR3 bases: TGCGCCAGCAGCGGAGGACAGGGGATCAGAAACTATGGCTACACCTTC. Translation gives CASSGGQGIRNYGYTF.

In this sample, this clonotype turned up a few times. The chain recombines TRBV9 with TRBJ2-3; D is uncertain. The CDR3 consists of 15 residues. Trimming removed 6 bases at V and 1 base at J, with 15 bases between. The V gene's germline CDR1 is SGDLS and CDR2 YYNGEE. In DNA form, the CDR3 reads TGTGCCAGCACCCGTCCACCGACTGGCACAGATACGCAGTATTTT. Translated: CASTRPPTGTDTQYF.

This clonotype showed up many times. The rearrangement uses TRBV30 and TRBJ1-1, with D uncertain. The germline V and J ends were trimmed by 3 bases and 10 bases, with 15 bases remaining between them. Germline V lookup: CDR1 GTSNPN, CDR2 SVGIG (reference sequence). The CDR3 contains 12 residues. The CDR3 DNA reads TGTGCCTGGAGCGATATATCCCGGGCAGCTTTCTTT. Residues: CAWSDISRAAFF. The full variable domain, with the rest looked up from reference TRBV30 and TRBJ1-1, is SQTIHQWPATLVQPVGSPLSLECTVEGTSNPNLYWYRQAAGRGLQLLFYSVGIGQISSEVPQNLSASRPQDRQFILSSKKLLLSDSGFYLCAWSDISRAAFFGQGTRLTVV.